This T cell receptor beta chain was documented in a study of Tregs in tolerant kidney transplant recipients. Background on the study: Related graft donors supplied nonmyeloablative bone marrow transplants, and mixed chimerism was transient.

In the case of this clone: Its specificity is not known. The DNA ends 3 residues before the CDR3 does, and the rest of the CDR3 is filled in from the germline J gene.

Study-wide findings and caveats: For some patients, primers changed over time, blocking nucleotide-level comparison. Activated donor B cell expansion appeared to reveal the most relevant donor-specific TCRbeta repertoire. Findings come from small patient numbers and require larger validation.

V shed 0 bases, J shed 0 bases, and the junction held 8 bases outside the gene matches. The CDR3 is 17 amino acids. Germline loops: CDR1 DFQATT, CDR2 SNEGSKA (reference sequence). Method: immunoSEQ multiplex PCR; TCRdb's copy keeps in-frame clones and lacks some. The sample table sets out about 30,000 clones. The TCR sequence derives from a human donor who received a combined kidney and bone marrow transplant. The chain recombines TRBV20-1 with TRBJ2-1, with 7 nucleotides matching TRBD2. The sample here was CD8+ T cells from blood, taken before the transplant. The sequenced part of the CDR3 DNA is TGCAGTGCTAGAGAGTTATTGCTAGCGGCCTCCTACAATGAG. It codes for CSARELLLAASYNE. The CDR3, in full, reads CSARELLLAASYNEQFF.